This T cell receptor beta chain was observed in a study of beta chain features in type 1 diabetes. Whole-study context: Cell yields, age and gender were similar between patients and healthy donors. The study's findings and limits: The study found fewer insertions and more deletions at VDJ junctions in type 1 diabetes patients.

The CDR3 consists of 14 residues. Trimming removed 5 bases from V and 3 bases from J, with 13 bases in between. Germline lookup yields CDR1 SEHNR and CDR2 FQNEAQ (reference sequence). This clone was observed a few times. Its antigen is currently unknown. All of the isolated RNA was reverse transcribed, so expressed TCRB transcripts were sequenced. TCRdb keeps only in-frame clones here, not all; method: immunoSEQ multiplex PCR. The sample carries almost 250,000 clones, roughly 15% recorded once. Sort purity for all populations was recorded as exceeding 98%. The sequence was collected from a woman between 35 and 50 years old in good health. The chain is built from TRBV7-9 and TRBJ2-5, with D tentatively TRBD1 (5 bases). Sequenced material: naive CD4+ T cells from blood. The CDR3 reads CASSPRTIKETQYF. CDR3 nucleotide sequence: TGTGCCAGCAGCCCCCGGACAATTAAAGAGACCCAGTACTTC. Filled out from reference TRBV7-9 and TRBJ2-5, the complete variable domain reads DTGVSQNPRHKITKRGQNVTFRCDPISEHNRLYWYRQTLGQGPEFLTYFQNEAQLEKSRLLSDRFSAERPKGSFSTLEIQRTEQGDSAMYLCASSPRTIKETQYFGPGTRLLVL.